This TCR beta chain came from a study of cytomegalovirus exposure and HLA in healthy donors. Across the study: The roughly 670 first-cohort repertoires shared a platform with the 130 or so validation repertoires, as reported in a later analysis.

Notes on the study in general: The majority of TCR sequences were rare, yet some public TCRs appeared in many donors.

The CDR3 runs to 13 residues. Trimming took 9 bases from V and 2 from J, leaving 11 bases between them. The germline V gene has CDR1 LNHDA and CDR2 SQIVND (reference sequence). Generated by immunoSEQ multiplex PCR, the TCRdb table keeps only in-frame clones and is missing some. The sample yields about 130,000 clones, 85% to 90% seen once. For this clone: Its matching antigen is unknown.

The V and J genes are TRBV19 and TRBJ1-5, with D possibly TRBD1 on 6 matching bases. This clonotype originated in a man younger than 45 in good health and CMV-seronegative. What was sequenced was PBMCs. CDR3 coding DNA: TGTGCCAGCACTTGGACAGGCAATCAGCCCCAGCATTTT. Translating gives CASTWTGNQPQHF.